This is a list of T cell receptor beta chains from one sample in a study of T cells in Graves' hyperthyroidism and ophthalmopathy. MiXCR, applied by TCRdb to the multiplex PCR reads, yields one record per CDR3 protein. The repertoire has approximately 590,000 distinct CDR3 sequences, 15% to 18% of them found once; the top ten carry roughly 7.3%. The sequencing sample was made of blood. Source of these receptors: a woman in her 30s with Graves' hyperthyroidism. Both conserved end residues are part of each CDR3. A D gene is named only where the DNA matches it firmly. Where a row states a size, it is once, few, many or the class of an expanded clone; other rows omit it.

abundance	j_gene	v_gene	d_gene	CDR3aa	CDR3nt
few	TRBJ1-1	TRBV6-1	.	CASSTSDRAAFF	.
.	TRBJ2-5	TRBV29-1	.	CSVRRAGGQETQYF	TGCAGCGTCCGGAGAGCCGGGGGACAAGAGACCCAGTACTTC
few	TRBJ2-3	TRBV24-1	.	CATETENGDTQYF	TGTGCCACGGAGACGGAAAACGGGGATACGCAGTATTTT
.	TRBJ2-1	TRBV10-3	TRBD2	CAISEPPRLAVHNEQFF	TGTGCCATCAGTGAGCCACCCCGGCTAGCGGTCCACAATGAGCAGTTCTTC
.	TRBJ1-3	TRBV12-5	TRBD1	CASGLVPGTGGIGNTIYF	TGTGCTAGTGGTTTGGTGCCCGGGACAGGGGGCATAGGAAACACCATATATTTT
.	TRBJ2-1	TRBV28	.	CASSPTEARGFGQFF	TGTGCCAGCAGCCCTACTGAAGCGCGAGGTTTTGGGCAGTTCTTC
many	TRBJ1-1	TRBV12-5	.	CASAFRNRSQAFF	TGTGCTAGTGCTTTCCGAAACCGGTCCCAGGCTTTCTTT
.	TRBJ2-5	TRBV6-2/TRBV6-3	TRBD1	CASSRGRQETQYF	TGTGCCAGCAGTAGGGGGCGGCAAGAGACCCAGTACTTC
many	TRBJ1-2	TRBV12-3/TRBV12-4	.	CASSEGRLANYGYTF	TGTGCCAGCAGCGAAGGGAGGCTAGCTAACTATGGCTACACCTTC
many	TRBJ1-1	TRBV19	.	CASRTRGRDTEAFF	TGTGCCAGTAGAACAAGGGGAAGGGATACTGAAGCTTTCTTT
once	TRBJ2-7	TRBV12-3/TRBV12-4	TRBD1	CASSLAHAGTGVNEQYF	TGTGCCAGCAGTTTAGCCCACGCCGGGACAGGGGTAAACGAGCAGTACTTC